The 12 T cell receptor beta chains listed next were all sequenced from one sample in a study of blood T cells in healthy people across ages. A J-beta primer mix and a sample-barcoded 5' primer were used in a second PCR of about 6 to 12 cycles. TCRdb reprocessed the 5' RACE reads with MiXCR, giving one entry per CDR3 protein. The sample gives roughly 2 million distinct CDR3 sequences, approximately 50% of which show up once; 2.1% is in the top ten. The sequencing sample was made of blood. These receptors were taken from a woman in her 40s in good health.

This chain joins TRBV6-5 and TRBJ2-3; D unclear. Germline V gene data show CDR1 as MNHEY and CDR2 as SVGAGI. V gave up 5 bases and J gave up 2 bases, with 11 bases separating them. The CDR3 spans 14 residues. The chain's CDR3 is CASSDGSTTDTQYF. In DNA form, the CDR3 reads TGTGCCAGCAGTGACGGTTCGACCACAGATACGCAGTATTTT.

Here the CDR3 reads CATSDLQDQPQHF. The CDR3 DNA follows: TGTGCCACCAGTGATTTGCAAGATCAGCCCCAGCATTTT. The chain couples TRBV24-1 to TRBJ1-5; D is unresolved. From germline, CDR1 is KGHDR and CDR2 SFDVKD. The CDR3 covers 13 residues. Trimming shortened V by 0 bases and J by 5 bases, and 4 bases separated the two germline ends.

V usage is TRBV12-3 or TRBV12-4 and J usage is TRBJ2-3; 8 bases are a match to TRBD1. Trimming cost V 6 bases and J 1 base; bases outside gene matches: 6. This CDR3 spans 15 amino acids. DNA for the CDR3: TGTGCCAGCAGGGCCAAGGACAGGGGCACAGATACGCAGTATTTT. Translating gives CASRAKDRGTDTQYF.

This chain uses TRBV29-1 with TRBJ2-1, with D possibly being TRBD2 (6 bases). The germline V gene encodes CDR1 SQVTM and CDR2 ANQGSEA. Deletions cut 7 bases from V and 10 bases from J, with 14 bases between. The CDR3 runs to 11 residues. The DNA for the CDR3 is TGCAGCGGACGGACGACTAGGGAGCAGTTCTTC. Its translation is CSGRTTREQFF.

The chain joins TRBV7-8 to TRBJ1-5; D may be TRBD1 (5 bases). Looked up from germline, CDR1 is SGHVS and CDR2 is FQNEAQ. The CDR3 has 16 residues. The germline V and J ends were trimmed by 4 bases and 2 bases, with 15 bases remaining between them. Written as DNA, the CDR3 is TGTGCCAGCAGCTCCCCTGCAGGGAAACGCAATCAGCCCCAGCATTTT. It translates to CASSSPAGKRNQPQHF. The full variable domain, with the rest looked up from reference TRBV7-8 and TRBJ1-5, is GAGVSQSPRYKVAKRGQDVALRCDPISGHVSLFWYQQALGQGPEFLTYFQNEAQLDKSGLPSDRFFAERPEGSVSTLKIQRTQQEDSAVYLCASSSPAGKRNQPQHFGDGTRLSIL.

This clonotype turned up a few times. In DNA form, the CDR3 reads TGTGCCAGCAGCTTAATGGCTAGCGGGGGCACAGATACGCAGTATTTT. Protein: CASSLMASGGTDTQYF. This chain links TRBV7-3 with TRBJ2-3; 9 nucleotides align to TRBD2. The V and J ends lost 1 base and 1 base, in that order; junction bases with no gene match: 3. Per the germline V gene, CDR1 is SGHTA and CDR2 is FQGTGA. There are 16 residues in the CDR3.

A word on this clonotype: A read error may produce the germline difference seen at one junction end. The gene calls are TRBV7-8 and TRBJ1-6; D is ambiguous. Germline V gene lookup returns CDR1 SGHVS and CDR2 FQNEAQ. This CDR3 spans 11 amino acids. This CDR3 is CASSLGSHLHF. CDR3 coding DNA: TGTGCCAGCAGCTTGGGCTCACACCTCCACTTT. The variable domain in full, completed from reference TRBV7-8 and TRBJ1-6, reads GAGVSQSPRYKVAKRGQDVALRCDPISGHVSLFWYQQALGQGPEFLTYFQNEAQLDKSGLPSDRFFAERPEGSVSTLKIQRTQQEDSAVYLCASSLGSHLHFGNGTRLTVT.

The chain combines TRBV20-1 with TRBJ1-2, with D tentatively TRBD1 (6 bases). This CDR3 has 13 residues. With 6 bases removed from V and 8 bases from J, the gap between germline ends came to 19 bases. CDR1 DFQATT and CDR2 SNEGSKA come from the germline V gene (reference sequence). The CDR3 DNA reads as TGCAGTGCCTCTCGTCAGGGGAGTCGCGGCTACACCTTC. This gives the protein CSASRQGSRGYTF.

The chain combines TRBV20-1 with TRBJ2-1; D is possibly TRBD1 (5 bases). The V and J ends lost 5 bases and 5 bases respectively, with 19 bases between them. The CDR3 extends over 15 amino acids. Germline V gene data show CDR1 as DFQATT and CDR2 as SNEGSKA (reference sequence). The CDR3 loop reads CSAGKGFLGNNEQFF. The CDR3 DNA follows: TGCAGTGCTGGCAAGGGGTTTTTAGGGAACAATGAGCAGTTCTTC.

The DNA of the CDR3 is TGCACAACTAAAAAGCGGGGGCCCCTACTCGAGCAGTACTTC. Amino acids: CTTKKRGPLLEQYF. This chain uses TRBV20-1 with TRBJ2-7; TRBD2 matches 8 bases. The CDR3 is 14 residues long. Germline CDR1 and CDR2: DFQATT and SNEGSKA (reference sequence).

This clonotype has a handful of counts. In DNA, the CDR3 is TGTGCCAGCTCACCACCCGAGGGAACCTACGAGCAGTACTTC. It is translated as CASSPPEGTYEQYF. The genes are TRBV18 and TRBJ2-7, with D possibly TRBD2 on 5 matching bases. The CDR3 consists of 14 residues. Trimming took 0 bases from V and 2 from J, leaving 8 bases between them. From germline, CDR1 is KGHSH and CDR2 LQKENI.

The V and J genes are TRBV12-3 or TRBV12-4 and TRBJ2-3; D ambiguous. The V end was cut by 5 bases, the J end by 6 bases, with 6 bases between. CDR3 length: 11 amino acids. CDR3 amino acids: CASSTLDTQYF. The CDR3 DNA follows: TGTGCCAGCAGTACTCTGGATACGCAGTATTTT.